The 25 T cell receptor beta chains presented below share a single source sample, sequenced in a study of shared clonotypes between healthy human individuals. TCRdb keeps only in-frame clones here, not all; method: immunoSEQ multiplex PCR. The data hold around 2.5 million clones, with 93% observed a single time. The source material was naive CD4+ T cells from PBMCs. As to subset: CD45RA+ positively selected. The receptors originated from a young man in good health. Some clones in this sample may be carry-over from other donors' samples.

Points on this clone: Other DNA sequences in the same sample also yield this CDR3. The genes are TRBV6-5 and TRBJ1-5; D uncertain. Germline V gene sequence: CDR1 MNHEY, CDR2 SVGAGI. Trimming pared 4 bases from V and 4 bases from J, leaving 11 bases between. The CDR3 extends over 14 amino acids. CDR3 bases: TGTGCCAGCAGTTCTCCGGGAAGTAATCAGCCCCAGCATTTT. It translates to CASSSPGSNQPQHF.

The rearrangement uses TRBV9 and TRBJ1-1; D remains ambiguous. V lost 3 bases and J lost 0, with 6 bases in between. This CDR3 has 13 amino acids. Per the germline V gene, CDR1 is SGDLS and CDR2 is YYNGEE. This CDR3 reads CASSETLNTEAFF. The CDR3 DNA follows: TGTGCCAGCAGCGAAACCTTGAACACTGAAGCTTTCTTT. Using reference TRBV9 and TRBJ1-1 for the parts outside the CDR3, the full variable domain is DSGVTQTPKHLITATGQRVTLRCSPRSGDLSVYWYQQSLDQGLQFLIQYYNGEERAKGNILERFSAQQFPDLHSELNLSSLELGDSALYFCASSETLNTEAFFGQGTRLTVV.

J is TRBJ1-1 and V is TRBV2; D possibly corresponds to TRBD1 (5 bases). V lost 2 bases and J 4 bases, leaving 11 bases between the germline ends. The germline V gene encodes CDR1 SNHLY and CDR2 FYNNEI. The CDR3 is 14 amino acids. In DNA, the CDR3 is TGTGCCAGCAGTGAAAGGGGCCCAGGCACTGAAGCTTTCTTT. Translating gives CASSERGPGTEAFF.

As regards this clone: Other DNA sequences in this specimen translate into the identical CDR3. The V gene is TRBV5-1, the J gene TRBJ2-7; TRBD1 aligns across 9 bases. Trimming at V came to 5 bases and at J to 1 base, leaving 7 bases not matched to a gene. Germline assignment: CDR1 SGHRS and CDR2 YFSETQ. The CDR3 totals 15 residues. The CDR3 protein is CASSPGTGISYEQYF. In nucleotides, the CDR3 is TGCGCCAGCAGTCCCGGGACAGGGATATCCTACGAGCAGTACTTC.

The CDR3 spells CASSSRRAATGNTIYF. DNA of the CDR3: TGTGCCAGCAGCTCCCGACGTGCAGCCACTGGAAACACCATATATTTT. This chain joins TRBV7-9 and TRBJ1-3, with D hard to call. The germline V gene has CDR1 SEHNR and CDR2 FQNEAQ (reference sequence). V was pared by 4 bases and J by 2 bases, with 15 bases between. The length of the CDR3 is 16 residues.

The chain has TRBV7-6 and TRBJ1-2; D possibly corresponds to TRBD1 (6 bases). The CDR3 spans 17 residues. Trimming stripped 4 bases from V and 4 bases from J, with 22 bases between. The V gene's germline CDR1 is SGHVS and CDR2 FNYEAQ. The CDR3, as DNA: TGTGCCAGCAGCTATATATCCGGGGGGGGCGCGAGCTATGGCTACACCTTC. It specifies CASSYISGGGASYGYTF.

The chain has TRBV30 and TRBJ2-3; D gene ambiguous. The V gene's germline CDR1 is GTSNPN and CDR2 SVGIG (reference sequence). The CDR3 has 11 residues. V was cut by 5 bases and J by 4 bases, with 7 bases left in between. CDR3 nucleotides: TGTGCCTGGGCATCCGCAGATACGCAGTATTTT. It yields the protein CAWASADTQYF. Full variable domain (outside the CDR3, taken from reference TRBV30 and TRBJ2-3): SQTIHQWPATLVQPVGSPLSLECTVEGTSNPNLYWYRQAAGRGLQLLFYSVGIGQISSEVPQNLSASRPQDRQFILSSKKLLLSDSGFYLCAWASADTQYFGPGTRLTVL.

The rearrangement uses TRBV7-9 and TRBJ2-7; D perhaps matches TRBD2 (6 bases). Trimming shortened V by 5 bases and J by 6 bases, and 11 bases separated the two germline ends. CDR1 is SEHNR, CDR2 FQNEAQ, per germline (reference sequence). The length of the CDR3 is 12 residues. Here the CDR3 reads CASSGPEGEQYF. The CDR3 DNA reads as TGTGCCAGCAGCGGCCCGGAGGGCGAGCAGTACTTC.

V usage is TRBV6-5 and J usage is TRBJ2-7, with 7 bases aligning to TRBD1. J gave up 7 bases and V 0 bases, and 9 bases lay outside the gene matches. Germline CDR1 is MNHEY and CDR2 is SVGAGI. CDR3 length: 15 residues. Written as DNA, the CDR3 is TGTGCCAGCAGTTACTCGAGTACAGGGGTGCGAGAGCAGTACTTC. Its translation is CASSYSSTGVREQYF.

Concerning this clone itself: The same CDR3 is also encoded by other DNA sequences in this sample. The chain has TRBV2 and TRBJ2-7; D unclear. V shed 3 bases and J shed 3 bases, with 3 bases lying between them. Germline V gene sequence: CDR1 SNHLY, CDR2 FYNNEI. This CDR3 contains 11 residues. The CDR3 DNA sequence: TGTGCCAGCAGTGACTACTACGAGCAGTACTTC. This codes for CASSDYYEQYF.

The V and J genes are TRBV9 and TRBJ1-1; D gene ambiguous. Germline V lookup: CDR1 SGDLS, CDR2 YYNGEE. This CDR3 is built from 16 residues. Trimming pared 0 bases from V and 3 bases from J, leaving 15 bases between. The CDR3, as DNA: TGTGCCAGCAGCGTAGCCCTGGGCCCGGCGGACACTGAAGCTTTCTTT. It translates to CASSVALGPADTEAFF.

V is TRBV14 and J is TRBJ2-5; 7 bases align to TRBD2. The CDR3 is 16 amino acids. From germline, CDR1 is SGHDN and CDR2 FVKESK. The J segment lost 4 bases and the V segment lost 1 base, leaving 9 bases of the junction unmatched. In nucleotides, the CDR3 is TGTGCCAGCAGCCAAGTAAAAAGCGGGACTCGAGAGACCCAGTACTTC. This encodes CASSQVKSGTRETQYF.

The chain uses TRBV10-3 and TRBJ2-5, with a possible D match to TRBD1 (6 bases). Germline-derived CDR1 and CDR2 are ENHRY and SYGVKD. This CDR3 region has 16 residues. Trimming stripped 10 bases from V and 5 bases from J, with 26 bases between. The CDR3 DNA is TGTGCCACCGCGGTCGACCCCGACCAGGGGCGGGAGACCCAGTACTTC. It translates to CATAVDPDQGRETQYF.

Concerning this clone: Additional DNA sequences in this sample encode the identical CDR3. The chain uses TRBV5-1 and TRBJ1-2, with D unclear. The CDR3 sequence is 13 residues long. V was cut by 0 bases and J by 7 bases, with 10 bases left in between. CDR1 and CDR2 (germline): SGHRS, YFSETQ. The CDR3 region has the DNA TGCGCCAGCAGCTTGGCTGGCCAAGGTGGCTACACCTTC. Protein sequence: CASSLAGQGGYTF.

V and J are TRBV9 and TRBJ2-7, with 9 bases lining up with TRBD1. The CDR3 loop spans 16 amino acids. The V segment lost 2 bases and the J segment 3 bases; nucleotides outside the gene matches: 9. CDR1 is SGDLS, CDR2 YYNGEE, per germline. CDR3 in amino acids: CASSVGQGTVIYEQYF. The CDR3 DNA is TGTGCCAGCAGCGTCGGACAGGGGACAGTTATCTACGAGCAGTACTTC. The whole variable domain, filled in from reference TRBV9 and TRBJ2-7, reads DSGVTQTPKHLITATGQRVTLRCSPRSGDLSVYWYQQSLDQGLQFLIQYYNGEERAKGNILERFSAQQFPDLHSELNLSSLELGDSALYFCASSVGQGTVIYEQYFGPGTRLTVT.

This clone came up a few times. The chain has TRBV2 and TRBJ2-5, with D possibly being TRBD1 (6 bases). Germline CDR1 and CDR2: SNHLY and FYNNEI. The CDR3 totals 14 residues. Between the trimmed V and J ends, which lost 4 bases and 4 bases, there was a span of 13 bases. CDR3 in DNA: TGTGCCAGCAGTGTGGGGGCCGGCGTAGAGACCCAGTACTTC. This translates into CASSVGAGVETQYF.

The chain carries TRBV6-1 and TRBJ1-2; 8 nucleotides agree with TRBD1. This CDR3 is built from 13 residues. J lost 11 bases, V lost 3 bases, and 8 bases had no gene match. Germline V gives CDR1 MNHNS, CDR2 SASEGT. The CDR3 loop reads CASSEARDRWYTF. The CDR3 coding sequence is TGTGCCAGCAGTGAGGCGAGGGACAGGTGGTACACCTTC.

Details on this clone: Other DNA sequences in the sample encode the same CDR3. The chain couples TRBV5-6 to TRBJ1-1; D unresolved. In germline, CDR1 is SGHDT, CDR2 YYEEEE. The CDR3 totals 14 residues. The germline V and J ends were trimmed by 0 bases and 1 base, with 7 bases remaining between them. The chain's CDR3 is CASSLGTANTEAFF. The CDR3 DNA sequence: TGTGCCAGCAGCTTGGGTACAGCGAACACTGAAGCTTTCTTT.

The rearrangement links TRBV7-6 to TRBJ2-1, with 9 bases identical to TRBD2. V gave up 2 bases and J gave up 7 bases; unmatched junction bases: 15. Germline CDR1 and CDR2: SGHVS and FNYEAQ. The CDR3 totals 18 residues. DNA of the CDR3: TGTGCCAGCAGCTTACGGAGGGCTAGCGGGATTGTAGGAAATGAGCAGTTCTTC. This sequence encodes CASSLRRASGIVGNEQFF.

The chain couples TRBV7-3 to TRBJ2-5, with D perhaps matching TRBD1 (6 bases). Trimming cost V 2 bases and J 5 bases, with 9 bases left between them. There are 13 residues in the CDR3. Germline V lookup: CDR1 SGHTA, CDR2 FQGTGA. The CDR3 region has the DNA TGTGCCAGCAGCTTACAGGGGATGGAGACCCAGTACTTC. This codes for CASSLQGMETQYF.

The chain recombines TRBV7-2 with TRBJ1-2; weak D call: TRBD1 (5 bases). The V gene's germline CDR1 is SGHTA and CDR2 FQGNSA. The CDR3 is made up of 13 amino acids. Trimming removed 0 bases from V and 10 bases from J, with 12 bases in between. CDR3 amino acids: CASSLALLGTYTF. The CDR3 coding sequence is TGTGCCAGCAGCTTAGCGCTTCTGGGGACCTACACCTTC.

V gene TRBV11-1 combines with J gene TRBJ2-6; D is uncertain. Trimming stripped 0 bases from V and 3 bases from J, with 0 bases between. Germline CDR1 is SGHAT and CDR2 is FQDESV (reference sequence). There are 13 residues in the CDR3. CDR3 coding DNA: TGTGCCAGCAGCTTAGCTGGGGCCAACGTCCTGACTTTC. Protein product: CASSLAGANVLTF.

A single count supports this clone. The chain is built from TRBV27 and TRBJ2-3; maybe TRBD2 (6 bases). The V and J ends lost 4 bases and 13 bases respectively, with 27 bases between them. The CDR3 extends over 16 amino acids. Per the germline V gene, CDR1 is MNHEY and CDR2 is SMNVEV (reference sequence). The CDR3 sequence is CASSSLSNVAAGLKYF. In DNA, the CDR3 is TGTGCCAGCAGTTCCCTGAGCAACGTTGCGGCGGGGCTTAAGTATTTT.

On this clone: Other DNA sequences in this sample translate to the same CDR3. The rearrangement links TRBV2 to TRBJ2-5; 15 nucleotides match TRBD2. Germline V gives CDR1 SNHLY, CDR2 FYNNEI. V dropped 3 bases and J dropped 1; count of bases not matched to a gene: 0. The CDR3 consists of 16 residues. This chain's CDR3 is CASSEGLAGGQETQYF. The DNA for the CDR3 is TGTGCCAGCAGTGAGGGACTAGCGGGGGGCCAAGAGACCCAGTACTTC.

The chain has TRBV6-5 and TRBJ2-1; perhaps TRBD1 as D (5 bases). Germline V gene sequence: CDR1 MNHEY, CDR2 SVGAGI. The V gene lost 6 bases and the J gene lost 2 bases, with 14 bases spanning the gap. There are 15 residues in the CDR3. The CDR3 DNA reads TGTGCCAGCAGAGGCAGGGCGCGGCCCTACAATGAGCAGTTCTTC. Its protein is CASRGRARPYNEQFF.